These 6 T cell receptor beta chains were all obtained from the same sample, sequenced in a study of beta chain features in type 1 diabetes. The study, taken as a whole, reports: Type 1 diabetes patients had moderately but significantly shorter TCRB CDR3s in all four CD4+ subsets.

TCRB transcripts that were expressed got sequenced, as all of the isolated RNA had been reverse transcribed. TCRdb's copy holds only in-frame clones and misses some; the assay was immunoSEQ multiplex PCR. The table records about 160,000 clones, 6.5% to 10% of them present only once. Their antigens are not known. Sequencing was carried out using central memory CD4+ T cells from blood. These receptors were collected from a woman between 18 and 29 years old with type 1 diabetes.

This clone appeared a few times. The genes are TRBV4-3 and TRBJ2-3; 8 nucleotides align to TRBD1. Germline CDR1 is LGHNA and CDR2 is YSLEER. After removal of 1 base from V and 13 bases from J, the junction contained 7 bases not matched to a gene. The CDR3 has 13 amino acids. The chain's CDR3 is CASSQADRGFKYF. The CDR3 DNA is TGCGCCAGCAGCCAAGCCGACAGGGGTTTTAAGTATTTT.

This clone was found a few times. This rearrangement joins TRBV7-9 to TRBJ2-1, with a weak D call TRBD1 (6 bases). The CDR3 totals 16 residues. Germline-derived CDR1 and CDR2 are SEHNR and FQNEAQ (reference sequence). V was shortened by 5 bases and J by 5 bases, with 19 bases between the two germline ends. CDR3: CASSRYTGNFNNEQFF. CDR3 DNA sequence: TGTGCCAGCAGCCGTTACACAGGGAATTTCAACAATGAGCAGTTCTTC.

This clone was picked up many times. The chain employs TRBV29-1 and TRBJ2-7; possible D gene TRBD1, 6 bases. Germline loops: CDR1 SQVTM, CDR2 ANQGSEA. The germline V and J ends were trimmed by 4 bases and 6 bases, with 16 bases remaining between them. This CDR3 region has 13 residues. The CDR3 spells CSVARTERAEQYF. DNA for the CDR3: TGCAGCGTTGCCCGGACAGAGAGGGCCGAGCAGTACTTC.

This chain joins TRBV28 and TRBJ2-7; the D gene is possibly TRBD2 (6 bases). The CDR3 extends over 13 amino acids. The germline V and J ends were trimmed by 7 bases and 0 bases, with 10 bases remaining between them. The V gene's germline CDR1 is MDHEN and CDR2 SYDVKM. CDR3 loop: CASMPGSSYEQYF. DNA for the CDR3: TGTGCCAGCATGCCCGGGAGCTCCTACGAGCAGTACTTC.

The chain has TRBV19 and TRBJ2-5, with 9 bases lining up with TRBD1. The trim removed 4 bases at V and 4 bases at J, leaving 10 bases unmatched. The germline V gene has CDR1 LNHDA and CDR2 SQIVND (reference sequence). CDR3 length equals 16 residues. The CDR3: CASSTPGQGLGETQYF. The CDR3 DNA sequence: TGTGCCAGTAGTACCCCGGGACAGGGCTTAGGAGAGACCCAGTACTTC.

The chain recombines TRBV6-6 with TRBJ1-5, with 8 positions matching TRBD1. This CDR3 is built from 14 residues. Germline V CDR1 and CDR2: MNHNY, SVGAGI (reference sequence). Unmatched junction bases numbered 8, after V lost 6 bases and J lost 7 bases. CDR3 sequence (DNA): TGTGCCAGCAGCGAAACAGGGGGAGGACAGCCCCAGCATTTT. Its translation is CASSETGGGQPQHF.